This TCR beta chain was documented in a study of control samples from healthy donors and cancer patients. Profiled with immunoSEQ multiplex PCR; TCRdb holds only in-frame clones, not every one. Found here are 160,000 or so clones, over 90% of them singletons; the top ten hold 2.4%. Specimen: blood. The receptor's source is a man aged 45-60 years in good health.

Written as DNA, the CDR3 is TGTGCCAGCAGTGAGCTTGGGGTGACCCAGTACTTC. Its protein product is CASSELGVTQYF. The rearrangement joins TRBV6-1 to TRBJ2-5, with D unresolved. This CDR3 contains 12 residues. V was shortened by 3 bases and J by 7 bases, with 9 bases between the two germline ends. Germline V gene data show CDR1 as MNHNS and CDR2 as SASEGT.